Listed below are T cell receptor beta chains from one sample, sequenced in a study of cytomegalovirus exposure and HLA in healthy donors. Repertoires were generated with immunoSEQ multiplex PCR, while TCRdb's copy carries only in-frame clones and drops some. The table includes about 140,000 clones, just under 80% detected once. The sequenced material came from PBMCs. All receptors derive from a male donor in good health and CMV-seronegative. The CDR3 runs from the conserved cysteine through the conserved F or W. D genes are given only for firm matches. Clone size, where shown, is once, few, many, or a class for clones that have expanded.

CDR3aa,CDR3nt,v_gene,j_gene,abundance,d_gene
CASSLVRDRVTYNSPLHF,TGTGCCAGCAGCTTGGTGAGGGACAGGGTTACCTATAATTCACCCCTCCACTTT,TRBV5-6,TRBJ1-6,.,TRBD1
CASSSPGGPFTDTQYF,TGTGCCAGCAGTTCGCCGGGGGGCCCATTCACAGATACGCAGTATTTT,TRBV6-5,TRBJ2-3,.,.
CASSHPREAASNYGYTF,TGCGCCAGCAGCCACCCCCGGGAGGCTGCCTCCAACTATGGCTACACCTTC,TRBV4-3,TRBJ1-2,.,.
CASRQRDTNTEAFF,TGTGCCAGCAGACAAAGAGACACGAACACTGAAGCTTTCTTT,TRBV6-5,TRBJ1-1,.,.
CAISGTQGGRGETQYF,TGTGCCATCAGCGGAACCCAGGGGGGCCGTGGGGAGACCCAGTACTTC,TRBV10-3,TRBJ2-5,.,.
CASSWGLAGGNEQFF,TGTGCCAGCAGCTGGGGACTAGCGGGGGGGAATGAGCAGTTCTTC,TRBV7-8,TRBJ2-1,.,TRBD2
CASTGGTSMGYTF,TGTGCCAGTACAGGGGGCACTTCTATGGGCTACACCTTC,TRBV5-5,TRBJ1-2,.,TRBD1
CASSSKKTGEVGELFF,TGTGCCAGCAGCTCTAAGAAGACAGGGGAGGTCGGGGAGCTGTTTTTT,TRBV5-4,TRBJ2-2,.,TRBD1
CASSFIGGLAGGLKGANVLTF,TGTGCCAGCAGTTTTATCGGCGGACTAGCGGGGGGCCTAAAGGGGGCCAACGTCCTGACTTTC,TRBV27,TRBJ2-6,.,TRBD2
CASSQVPGQGTAGDTQYF,TGCGCCAGCAGCCAAGTCCCGGGACAGGGAACGGCGGGAGATACGCAGTATTTT,TRBV4-3,TRBJ2-3,few,TRBD1
CAINLDRGKTQYF,TGTGCCATCAACCTGGACAGGGGGAAGACCCAGTACTTC,TRBV10-3,TRBJ2-5,.,TRBD1
CASTGRGPTEAFF,TGTGCCAGTACGGGTAGGGGGCCCACTGAAGCTTTCTTT,TRBV19,TRBJ1-1,.,TRBD1
CATSRVGQGSSPLHF,TGTGCCACCAGCAGAGTAGGGCAGGGGAGTTCACCCCTCCACTTT,TRBV15,TRBJ1-6,.,.
CASSPQQGARTGELFF,TGTGCCAGCAGCCCGCAACAGGGGGCGCGGACCGGGGAGCTGTTTTTT,TRBV7-3,TRBJ2-2,.,TRBD1
CASSQVQAGGVDGYTF,TGCGCCAGCAGCCAAGTCCAAGCAGGGGGCGTCGATGGCTACACCTTC,TRBV4-3,TRBJ1-2,.,TRBD1
CASSVSDRPSSNQPQHF,TGTGCCAGCAGCGTAAGCGACAGGCCCAGTAGCAATCAGCCCCAGCATTTT,TRBV9,TRBJ1-5,once,.
CASSVGRNEKLFF,TGTGCCAGCAGCGTGGGCCGTAATGAAAAACTGTTTTTT,TRBV7-2,TRBJ1-4,.,.
CASSSSSGAGNQPQHF,TGTGCCAGCAGCTCGTCTTCTGGGGCTGGCAATCAGCCCCAGCATTTT,TRBV7-2,TRBJ1-5,.,.
CASPFGQGGSGANVLTF,TGTGCCTCCCCATTCGGGCAGGGGGGATCTGGGGCCAACGTCCTGACTTTC,TRBV30,TRBJ2-6,.,.
CASSSMTGGGQPQHF,TGTGCCAGCAGCTCCATGACAGGGGGGGGTCAGCCCCAGCATTTT,TRBV11-2,TRBJ1-5,.,TRBD1
CAISPRQGSNEKLFF,TGTGCCATCAGCCCACGACAGGGATCTAATGAAAAACTGTTTTTT,TRBV10-3,TRBJ1-4,.,TRBD1
CASRGQGANTGELFF,TGCGCCAGCAGGGGACAGGGGGCGAACACCGGGGAGCTGTTTTTT,TRBV4-1,TRBJ2-2,.,TRBD1
CASRTQGAGGNTIYF,TGTGCCAGCAGAACACAGGGGGCCGGTGGAAACACCATATATTTT,TRBV6-6,TRBJ1-3,few,TRBD1
CASSIPREGGGYTF,TGTGCCAGTAGTATACCCCGGGAAGGGGGAGGCTACACCTTC,TRBV19,TRBJ1-2,.,.
CASSTRTGVDGYTF,TGTGCCAGCAGTACTCGGACAGGGGTTGATGGCTACACCTTC,TRBV27,TRBJ1-2,.,TRBD1
CAWSGILADTDTQYF,TGTGCCTGGAGTGGGATACTAGCAGACACAGATACGCAGTATTTT,TRBV30,TRBJ2-3,.,.
CASSSQGLQETQYF,TGTGCCAGCAGCTCACAGGGTTTACAAGAGACCCAGTACTTC,TRBV7-2,TRBJ2-5,.,.
CASSWGTGQETQYF,TGTGCCAGCAGCTGGGGGACAGGCCAAGAGACCCAGTACTTC,TRBV5-6,TRBJ2-5,.,TRBD1
CASSLPGQINEKLFF,TGTGCCAGCAGCTTACCTGGACAGATTAATGAAAAACTGTTTTTT,TRBV7-2,TRBJ1-4,.,.
CASSEGGGYNSPLHF,TGTGCCAGCAGTGAGGGAGGGGGCTATAATTCACCCCTCCACTTT,TRBV6-1,TRBJ1-6,.,.
CAISTSGDPTDTQYF,TGTGCCATCAGTACTAGCGGGGACCCCACAGATACGCAGTATTTT,TRBV10-3,TRBJ2-3,once,TRBD2
CASSPLHSSGNTIYF,TGTGCCAGCTCTCCCCTACACAGCTCTGGAAACACCATATATTTT,TRBV18,TRBJ1-3,.,.
CASSETASRTEAFF,TGCGCCAGCAGTGAGACAGCTTCAAGGACTGAAGCTTTCTTT,TRBV10-1,TRBJ1-1,few,.
CASSPSGTGRNSPLHF,TGTGCCAGCTCACCGTCTGGGACAGGCCGTAATTCACCCCTCCACTTT,TRBV18,TRBJ1-6,.,TRBD1
CASSLDRGHEQFF,TGTGCCAGCAGCTTGGATAGGGGGCATGAGCAGTTCTTC,TRBV5-6,TRBJ2-1,few,TRBD1
CASSLRAGGPDTQYF,TGTGCCAGCAGCTTGAGAGCGGGGGGGCCAGATACGCAGTATTTT,TRBV5-4,TRBJ2-3,.,TRBD2
CASSLSSGNSYEQYF,TGTGCCAGCAGCTTATCTTCGGGAAACTCCTACGAGCAGTACTTC,TRBV7-2,TRBJ2-7,.,.
CASSFSGQGTASGEADTQYF,TGTGCCAGCAGTTTCTCGGGACAGGGAACGGCTAGCGGTGAGGCAGATACGCAGTATTTT,TRBV27,TRBJ2-3,.,TRBD1
CASSRSTGGHNEQFF,TGTGCCAGCAGCCGGTCGACAGGGGGACACAATGAGCAGTTCTTC,TRBV5-8,TRBJ2-1,once,TRBD1
CASSASGANVLTF,TGCGCCAGCAGTGCTTCTGGGGCCAACGTCCTGACTTTC,TRBV10-1,TRBJ2-6,.,.
CATSRDQRGLTDTQYF,TGTGCCACCAGCAGAGATCAGAGGGGACTCACAGATACGCAGTATTTT,TRBV15,TRBJ2-3,.,.
CASSYEPGTYNEQFF,TGTGCCAGCAGTTATGAGCCAGGGACCTACAATGAGCAGTTCTTC,TRBV6-6,TRBJ2-1,.,.
CASSVAGQGVDEQFF,TGTGCCAGCAGCGTAGCGGGACAGGGGGTGGATGAGCAGTTCTTC,TRBV9,TRBJ2-1,.,TRBD1
CASSTRDRGYGYTF,TGTGCCAGCAGTACCCGGGACAGGGGGTACGGCTACACCTTC,TRBV6-5,TRBJ1-2,once,TRBD1
CASSLRDRGLETQYF,TGTGCCAGCAGCTTAAGGGACAGGGGGTTGGAGACCCAGTACTTC,TRBV13,TRBJ2-5,.,TRBD1
CASQLGSQETQYF,TGCGCCAGCCAGTTAGGGAGTCAAGAGACCCAGTACTTC,TRBV5-1,TRBJ2-5,.,.
CARSGGHPVDEQYF,TGTGCCAGAAGCGGTGGACACCCGGTAGACGAGCAGTACTTC,TRBV5-3,TRBJ2-7,.,.
CASSVGEGLSNQPQHF,TGTGCCAGCAGCGTAGGCGAGGGCCTAAGCAATCAGCCCCAGCATTTT,TRBV9,TRBJ1-5,.,.
CASSWGTAGRGYNSPLHF,TGTGCCAGCAGCTGGGGGACAGCTGGTCGGGGCTATAATTCACCCCTCCACTTT,TRBV5-6,TRBJ1-6,.,TRBD1
CASSFGDRGPNGELFF,TGTGCCAGCAGCTTCGGGGACAGGGGGCCAAACGGGGAGCTGTTTTTT,TRBV5-5,TRBJ2-2,.,TRBD1
CASSSERTQHRNEQFF,TGTGCCAGCAGTTCCGAGCGGACCCAACACCGCAATGAGCAGTTCTTC,TRBV6-6,TRBJ2-1,.,.
CASSLSQDTFYGYTF,TGTGCCAGCAGCCTCTCCCAAGACACGTTCTATGGCTACACCTTC,TRBV9,TRBJ1-2,.,.
CASSRAGLAGGDEQFF,TGTGCCAGCAGTCGGGCCGGTCTAGCGGGGGGAGATGAGCAGTTCTTC,TRBV2,TRBJ2-1,.,TRBD2
CASMGQRTDTQYF,TGTGCCAGTATGGGCCAGCGCACAGATACGCAGTATTTT,TRBV19,TRBJ2-3,.,.
CASSFLPGANVLTF,TGTGCCAGCAGTTTCCTCCCTGGGGCCAACGTCCTGACTTTC,TRBV6-6,TRBJ2-6,.,.
CATSREKLAGVTDTQYF,TGTGCCACCAGCAGAGAGAAATTGGCGGGGGTCACAGATACGCAGTATTTT,TRBV15,TRBJ2-3,.,TRBD2
CASSQGLAGHEQYF,TGTGCCAGCAGCCAGGGACTAGCGGGGCACGAGCAGTACTTC,TRBV11-3,TRBJ2-7,.,TRBD2
CASSLRTRGEQFF,TGTGCCAGCAGCTTGCGGACTAGGGGTGAGCAGTTCTTC,TRBV5-6,TRBJ2-1,.,TRBD2
CASSLSTDAYEQYF,TGTGCCAGCAGTCTCTCGACAGACGCCTACGAGCAGTACTTC,TRBV27,TRBJ2-7,.,.
CASSVEGHSNSPLHF,TGTGCCAGCTCAGTCGAGGGACATAGTAATTCACCCCTCCACTTT,TRBV18,TRBJ1-6,.,.